This T cell receptor (beta chain) was retrieved from a study of T cell repertoires in aging, cancer and after chemotherapy. Points from the study as a whole: Across the chemotherapy interval, each cancer cohort showed higher median generation probability, suggesting thymic rebound. In healthy donors, age-related TCR diversity loss mainly reflected lost richness.

The template was genomic DNA from peripheral blood, not RNA. TRB rearrangements spanning V, D and J were amplified using mixed TRB-A/B primers. MiXCR was run by TCRdb on the multiplex PCR reads, yielding one entry per CDR3 protein. This table has 2,500 to 3,000 distinct CDR3 sequences, approximately 23% appearing once. This clonotype is labeled medium-sized. No antigen is known for it. Germline values: CDR1 PRHDT, CDR2 FYEKMQ (reference sequence). The CDR3 contains 17 residues. The V gene end was trimmed by 4 bases and the J gene end by 2 bases; junction bases not matched to a gene: 12. This receptor was taken from a human donor with a solid tumor. Sequencing was carried out using blood. The V gene is TRBV13, the J gene TRBJ2-7; the match to TRBD2 covers 9 bases. In nucleotides, the CDR3 is TGTGCCAGCAGCTCCACGTCCGGACTAGCGTCGACCTACGAGCAGTACTTC. Encoded protein: CASSSTSGLASTYEQYF.